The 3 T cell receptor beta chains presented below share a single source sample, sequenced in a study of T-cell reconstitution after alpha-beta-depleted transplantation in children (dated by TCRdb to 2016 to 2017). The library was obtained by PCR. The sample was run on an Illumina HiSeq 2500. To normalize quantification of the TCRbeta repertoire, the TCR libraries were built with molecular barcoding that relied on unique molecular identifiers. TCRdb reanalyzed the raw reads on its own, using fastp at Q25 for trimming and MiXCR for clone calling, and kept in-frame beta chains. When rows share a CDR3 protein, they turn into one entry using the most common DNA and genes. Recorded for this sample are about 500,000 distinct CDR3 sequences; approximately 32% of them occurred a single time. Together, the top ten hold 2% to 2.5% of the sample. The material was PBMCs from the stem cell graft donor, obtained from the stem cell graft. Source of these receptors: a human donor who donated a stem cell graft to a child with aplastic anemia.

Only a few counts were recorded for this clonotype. CDR3 sequence: CASSNAPNTGELFF. The CDR3 DNA reads TGTGCCAGCAGCAACGCACCGAACACCGGGGAGCTGTTTTTT. The gene calls are TRBV7-6 and TRBJ2-2; D is unclear. This CDR3 is 14 amino acids long. Germline V gene data show CDR1 as SGHVS and CDR2 as FNYEAQ. V dropped 5 bases and J dropped 0 bases, with 7 bases sitting between them.

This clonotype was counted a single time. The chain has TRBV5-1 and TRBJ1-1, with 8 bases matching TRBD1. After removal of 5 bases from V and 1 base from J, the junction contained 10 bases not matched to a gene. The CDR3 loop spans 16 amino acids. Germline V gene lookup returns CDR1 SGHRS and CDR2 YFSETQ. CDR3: CASSLRRGQGNTEAFF. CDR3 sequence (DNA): TGCGCCAGCAGTCTGCGCAGGGGGCAAGGGAACACTGAAGCTTTCTTT.

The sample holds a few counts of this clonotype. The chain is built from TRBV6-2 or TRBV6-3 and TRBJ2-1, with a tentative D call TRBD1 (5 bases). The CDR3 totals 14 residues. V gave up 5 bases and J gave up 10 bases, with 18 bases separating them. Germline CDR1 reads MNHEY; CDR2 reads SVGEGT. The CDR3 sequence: CASSPSLVGLEQFF. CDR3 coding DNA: TGTGCCAGCAGTCCCTCCCTTGTGGGGCTAGAGCAGTTCTTC.